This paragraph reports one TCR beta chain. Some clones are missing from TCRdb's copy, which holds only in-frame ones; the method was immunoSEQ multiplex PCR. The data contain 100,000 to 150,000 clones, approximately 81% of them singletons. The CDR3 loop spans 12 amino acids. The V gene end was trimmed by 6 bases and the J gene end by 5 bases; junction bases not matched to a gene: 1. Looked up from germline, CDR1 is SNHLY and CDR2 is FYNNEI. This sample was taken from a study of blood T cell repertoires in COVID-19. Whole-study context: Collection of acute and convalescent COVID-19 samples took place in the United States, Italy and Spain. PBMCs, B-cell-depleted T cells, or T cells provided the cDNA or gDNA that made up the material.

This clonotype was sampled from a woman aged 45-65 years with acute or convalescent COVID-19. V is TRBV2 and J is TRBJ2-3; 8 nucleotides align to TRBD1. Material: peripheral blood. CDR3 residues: CASSDRGDTQYF. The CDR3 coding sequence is TGTGCCAGCAGCGACAGGGGAGATACGCAGTATTTT.